The T cell receptor beta chain under discussion was sequenced for a study of regulatory T cells in long-lasting Graves disease. Libraries of TCR beta came from iRepertoire HTBI primers plus Arm-PCR of CDR3 regions. In TCRdb, the multiplex PCR reads were re-called with MiXCR into one record per CDR3 protein. The table lists about 500,000 distinct CDR3 sequences, 12% of them singletons, with more than 8% in the top ten. The table lists this clonotype with a few counts. Its matching antigen is unknown. Study results and limitations: Persistent disease preferred TRBV28, TRBJ1-2 and TRBJ2-5; new disease, TRBV20-1 and TRBJ2-1. Newly diagnosed patients had higher TCR diversity than persistent Graves' patients did.

Stated time point: newly diagnosed GD, antithyroid drugs for less than 3 months. Making the TCR library involved RNA that had been extracted from PBMCs. V lost 5 bases and J lost 9; bases outside the gene matches: 12. Germline loops: CDR1 SGHDN, CDR2 FVKESK. The CDR3 contains 16 residues. These data were also reused for a study on T cells in Graves' hyperthyroidism and ophthalmopathy.

The specimen was peripheral blood mononuclear cells (PBMCs), collected at new diagnosis, from a patient treated with antithyroid drugs. The rearrangement links TRBV14 to TRBJ2-1, with 11 nucleotides matching TRBD1. This sequence was found in a woman younger than 45 with Graves disease. For the CDR3, the DNA is TGTGCCAGCAGCTTCCTCCGGGACAGGGGGTCTGTTGAGCAGTTCTTC. Protein product: CASSFLRDRGSVEQFF.